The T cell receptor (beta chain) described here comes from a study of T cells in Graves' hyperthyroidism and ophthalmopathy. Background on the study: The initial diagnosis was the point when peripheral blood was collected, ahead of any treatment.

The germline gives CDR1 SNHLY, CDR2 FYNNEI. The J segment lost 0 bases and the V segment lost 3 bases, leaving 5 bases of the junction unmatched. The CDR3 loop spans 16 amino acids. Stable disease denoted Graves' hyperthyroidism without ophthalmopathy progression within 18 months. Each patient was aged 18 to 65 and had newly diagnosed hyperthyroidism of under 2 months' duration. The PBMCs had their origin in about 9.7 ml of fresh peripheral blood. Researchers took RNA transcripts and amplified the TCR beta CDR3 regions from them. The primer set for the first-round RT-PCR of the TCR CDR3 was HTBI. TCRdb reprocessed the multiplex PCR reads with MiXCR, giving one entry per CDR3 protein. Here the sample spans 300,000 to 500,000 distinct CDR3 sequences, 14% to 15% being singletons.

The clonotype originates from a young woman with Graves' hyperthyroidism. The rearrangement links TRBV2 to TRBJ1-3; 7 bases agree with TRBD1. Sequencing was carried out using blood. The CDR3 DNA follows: TGTGCCAGCAGTGACGACGGACAGGCCTCTGGAAACACCATATATTTT. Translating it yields CASSDDGQASGNTIYF.